This T cell receptor beta chain was observed in a study of shared clonotypes between healthy human individuals. Findings and limits, study-wide: Relative to memory subsets, naive subsets generally showed larger estimated richness.

Some clones are missing from TCRdb's copy, which holds only in-frame ones; the method was immunoSEQ multiplex PCR. This table has more than 900,000 clones, about four fifths appearing once. A word on this clone: Its antigen is not identified. A read error may explain this, as a much larger clone is one base away.

This CDR3 contains 15 residues. The germline gives CDR1 SGHRS, CDR2 YFSETQ. Between the trimmed V and J ends, which lost 1 base and 1 base, there was a span of 11 bases. J is TRBJ1-1 and V is TRBV5-1; tentatively, D is TRBD1 (5 bases). This sequence originates from a man in his late teens or twenties in good health. Some clones in this sample may be carry-over from other donors' samples. Sequencing was carried out using memory CD4+ T cells from PBMCs. Subset defined: CD45RA-negative fraction. The CDR3 nucleotides read TGCGCCAGCAGCTTGACGGGACGGAGGAACACTGAAGCTTTCTTT. Its protein product is CASSLTGRRNTEAFF.